These 2 T cell receptor beta chains were all obtained from the same sample, sequenced in a study of T cells in Graves' hyperthyroidism and ophthalmopathy. RNA transcripts served as the template for amplifying TCR beta CDR3 regions. When the TCR CDR3 underwent first-round RT-PCR, the HTBI primer set was used. TCRdb re-analysed the multiplex PCR reads in MiXCR, keeping a single row per CDR3 protein. Of 350,000 or so distinct CDR3 sequences in the sample, under 25% were seen once. Sequencing was done on a sample of blood. Every receptor here comes from a woman aged 45-59 years with Graves' hyperthyroidism.

This clonotype was recorded many times. The rearrangement links TRBV18 to TRBJ1-5, with TRBD1 matching 7 bases. Germline CDR1 KGHSH, CDR2 LQKENI. Trimming removed 5 bases from V and 4 bases from J; junction bases left unmatched: 8. CDR3 length: 15 residues. The CDR3: CASSATGVRNQPQHF. CDR3 DNA: TGTGCCAGCTCAGCCACAGGGGTTCGGAATCAGCCCCAGCATTTT.

The chain uses TRBV20-1 and TRBJ2-1; 13 nucleotides agree with TRBD2. This CDR3 spans 19 amino acids. The trim removed 0 bases at V and 4 bases at J, leaving 12 bases unmatched. Germline CDR1 and CDR2: DFQATT and SNEGSKA (reference sequence). In DNA, the CDR3 is TGCAGTGCTAGAGATCTGGCCGGGACTAGCGGGAACATATACAATGAGCAGTTCTTC. Translating it yields CSARDLAGTSGNIYNEQFF.